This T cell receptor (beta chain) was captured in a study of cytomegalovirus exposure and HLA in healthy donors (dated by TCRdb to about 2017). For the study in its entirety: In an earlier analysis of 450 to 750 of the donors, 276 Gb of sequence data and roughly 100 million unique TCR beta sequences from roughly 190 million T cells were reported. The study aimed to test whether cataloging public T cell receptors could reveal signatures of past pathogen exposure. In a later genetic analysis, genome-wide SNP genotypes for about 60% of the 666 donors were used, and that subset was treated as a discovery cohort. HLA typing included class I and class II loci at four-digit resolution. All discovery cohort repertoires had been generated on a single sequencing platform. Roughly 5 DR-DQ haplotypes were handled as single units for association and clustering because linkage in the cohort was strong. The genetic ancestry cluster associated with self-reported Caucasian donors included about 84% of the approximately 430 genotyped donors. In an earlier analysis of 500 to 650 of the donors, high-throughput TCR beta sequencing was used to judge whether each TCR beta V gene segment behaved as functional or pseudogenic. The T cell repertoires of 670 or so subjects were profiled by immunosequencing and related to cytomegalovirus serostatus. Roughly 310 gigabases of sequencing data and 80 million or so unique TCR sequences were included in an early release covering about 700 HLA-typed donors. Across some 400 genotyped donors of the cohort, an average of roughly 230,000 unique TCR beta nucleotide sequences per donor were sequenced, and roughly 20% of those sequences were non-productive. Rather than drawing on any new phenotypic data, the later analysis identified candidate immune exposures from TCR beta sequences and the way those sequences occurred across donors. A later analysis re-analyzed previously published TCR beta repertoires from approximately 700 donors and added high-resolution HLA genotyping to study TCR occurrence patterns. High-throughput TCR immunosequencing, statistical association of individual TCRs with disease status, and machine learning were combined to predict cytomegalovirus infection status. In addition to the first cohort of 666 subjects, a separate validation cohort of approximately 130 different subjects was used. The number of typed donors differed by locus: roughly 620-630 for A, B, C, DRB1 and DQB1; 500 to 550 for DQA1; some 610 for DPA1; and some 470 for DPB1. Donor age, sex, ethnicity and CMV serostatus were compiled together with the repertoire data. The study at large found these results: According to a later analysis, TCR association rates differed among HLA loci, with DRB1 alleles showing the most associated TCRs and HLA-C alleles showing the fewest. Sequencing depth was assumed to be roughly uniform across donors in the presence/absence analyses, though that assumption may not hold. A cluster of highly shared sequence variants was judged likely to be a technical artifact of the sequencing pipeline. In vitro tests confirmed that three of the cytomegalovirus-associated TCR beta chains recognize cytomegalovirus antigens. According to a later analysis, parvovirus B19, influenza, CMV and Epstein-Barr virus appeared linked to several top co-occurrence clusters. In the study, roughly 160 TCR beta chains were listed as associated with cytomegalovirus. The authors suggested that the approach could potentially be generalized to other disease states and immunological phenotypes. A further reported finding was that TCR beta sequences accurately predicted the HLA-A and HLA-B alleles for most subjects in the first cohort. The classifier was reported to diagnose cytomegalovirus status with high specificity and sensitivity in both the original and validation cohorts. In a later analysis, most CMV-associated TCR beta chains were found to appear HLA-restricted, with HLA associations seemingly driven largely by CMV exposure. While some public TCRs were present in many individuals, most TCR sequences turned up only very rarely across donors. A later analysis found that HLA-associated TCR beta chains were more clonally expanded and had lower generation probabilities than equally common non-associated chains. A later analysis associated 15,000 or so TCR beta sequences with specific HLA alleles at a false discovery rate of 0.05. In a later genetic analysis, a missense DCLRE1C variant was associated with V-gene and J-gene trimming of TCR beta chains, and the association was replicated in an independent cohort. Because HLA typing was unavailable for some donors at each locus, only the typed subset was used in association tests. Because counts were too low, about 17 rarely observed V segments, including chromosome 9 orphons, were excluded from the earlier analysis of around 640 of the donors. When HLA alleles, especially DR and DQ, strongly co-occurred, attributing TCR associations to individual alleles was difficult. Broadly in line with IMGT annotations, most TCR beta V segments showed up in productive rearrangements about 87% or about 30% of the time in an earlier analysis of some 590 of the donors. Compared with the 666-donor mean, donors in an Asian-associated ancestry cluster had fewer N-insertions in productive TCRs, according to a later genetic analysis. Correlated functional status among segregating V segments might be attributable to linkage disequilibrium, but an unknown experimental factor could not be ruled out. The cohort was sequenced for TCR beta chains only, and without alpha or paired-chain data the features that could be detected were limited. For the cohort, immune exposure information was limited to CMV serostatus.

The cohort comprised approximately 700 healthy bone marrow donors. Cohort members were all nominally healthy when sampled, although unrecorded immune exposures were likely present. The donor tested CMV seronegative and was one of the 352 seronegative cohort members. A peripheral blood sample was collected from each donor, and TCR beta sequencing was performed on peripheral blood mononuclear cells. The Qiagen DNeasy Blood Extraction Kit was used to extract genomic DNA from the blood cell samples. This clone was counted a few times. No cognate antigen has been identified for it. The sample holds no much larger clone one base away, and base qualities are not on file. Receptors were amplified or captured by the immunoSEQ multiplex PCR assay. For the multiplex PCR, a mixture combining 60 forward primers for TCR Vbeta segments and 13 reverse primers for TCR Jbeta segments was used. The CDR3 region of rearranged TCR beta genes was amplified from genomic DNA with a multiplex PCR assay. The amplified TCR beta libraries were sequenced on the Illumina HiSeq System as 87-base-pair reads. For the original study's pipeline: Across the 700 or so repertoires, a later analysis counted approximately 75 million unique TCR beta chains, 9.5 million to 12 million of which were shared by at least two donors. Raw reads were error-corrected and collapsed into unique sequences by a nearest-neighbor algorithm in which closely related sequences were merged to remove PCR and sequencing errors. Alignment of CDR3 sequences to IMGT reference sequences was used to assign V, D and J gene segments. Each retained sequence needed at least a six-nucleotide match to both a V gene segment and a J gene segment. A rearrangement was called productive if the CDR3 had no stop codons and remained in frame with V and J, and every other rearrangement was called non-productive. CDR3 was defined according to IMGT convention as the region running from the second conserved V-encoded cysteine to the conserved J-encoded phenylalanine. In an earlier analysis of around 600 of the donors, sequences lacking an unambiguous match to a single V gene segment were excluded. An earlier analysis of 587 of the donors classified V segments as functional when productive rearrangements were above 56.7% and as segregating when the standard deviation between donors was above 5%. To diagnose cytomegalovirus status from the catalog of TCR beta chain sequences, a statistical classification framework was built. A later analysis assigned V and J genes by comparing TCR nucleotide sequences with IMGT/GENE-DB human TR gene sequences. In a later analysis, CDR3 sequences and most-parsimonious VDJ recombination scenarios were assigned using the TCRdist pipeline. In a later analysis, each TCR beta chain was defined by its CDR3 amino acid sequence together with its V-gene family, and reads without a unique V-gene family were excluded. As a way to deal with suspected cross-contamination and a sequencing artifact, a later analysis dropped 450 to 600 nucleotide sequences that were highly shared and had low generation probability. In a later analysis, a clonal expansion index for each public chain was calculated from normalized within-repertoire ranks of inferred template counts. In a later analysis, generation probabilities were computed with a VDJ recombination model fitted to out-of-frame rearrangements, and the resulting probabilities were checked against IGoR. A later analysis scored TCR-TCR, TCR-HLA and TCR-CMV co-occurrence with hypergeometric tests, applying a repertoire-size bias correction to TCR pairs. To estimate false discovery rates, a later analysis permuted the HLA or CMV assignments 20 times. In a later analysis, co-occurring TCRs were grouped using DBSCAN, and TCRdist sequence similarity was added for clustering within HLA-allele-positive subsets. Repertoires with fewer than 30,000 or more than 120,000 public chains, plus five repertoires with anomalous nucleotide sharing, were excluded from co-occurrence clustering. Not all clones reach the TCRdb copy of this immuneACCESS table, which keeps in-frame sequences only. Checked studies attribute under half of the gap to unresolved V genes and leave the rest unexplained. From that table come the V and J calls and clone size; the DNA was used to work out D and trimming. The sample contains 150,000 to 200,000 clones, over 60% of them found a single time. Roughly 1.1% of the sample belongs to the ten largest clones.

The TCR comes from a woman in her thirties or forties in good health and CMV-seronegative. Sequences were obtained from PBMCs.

CDR3 loop: CASSPGTLKNIQYF. The DNA sequence is TGTGCCAGCAGCCCCGGGACACTCAAAAACATTCAGTACTTC. The V and J genes are TRBV9 and TRBJ2-4, and perhaps TRBD1 as D gene, on 6 matching bases. Measured from the cysteine to the phenylalanine, the CDR3 is 14 residues long. The retained sequence is limited to the CDR3, 42 bases, with the frame set at the first base. Between the V and J ends, shortened by 4 bases and 3 bases respectively, the junction contains 11 bases. CDR1 and CDR2, per the germline V gene, are SGDLS and YYNGEE.